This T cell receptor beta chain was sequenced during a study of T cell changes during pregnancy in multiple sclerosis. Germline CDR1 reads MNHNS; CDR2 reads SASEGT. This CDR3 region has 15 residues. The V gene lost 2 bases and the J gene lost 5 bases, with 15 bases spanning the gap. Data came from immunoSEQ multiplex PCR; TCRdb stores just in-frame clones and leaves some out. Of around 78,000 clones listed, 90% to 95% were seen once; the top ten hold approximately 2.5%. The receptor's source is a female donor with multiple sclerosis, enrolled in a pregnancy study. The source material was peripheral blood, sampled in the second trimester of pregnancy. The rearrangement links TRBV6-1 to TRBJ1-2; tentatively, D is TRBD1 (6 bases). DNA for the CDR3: TGTGCCAGCAGTGAACGAGGGGGACTATCATATGGCTACACCTTC. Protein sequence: CASSERGGLSYGYTF.